This T cell receptor beta chain was sequenced in a study of Graves' ophthalmopathy and Graves' hyperthyroidism. To note about this clonotype: Its cognate antigen is unknown.

For donors with ophthalmopathy, the disease showed moderate-to-severe activity, reached CAS ≥3 and NOSPECS ≥4, and had lasted under 3 months. Using RNA transcripts, the TCR beta CDR3 regions were amplified. Scientists carried out first-round RT-PCR using HTBI primers and then a second-round multiplex PCR. TCRdb re-called the multiplex PCR reads with MiXCR, one entry per CDR3 protein. Of hundreds of thousands of distinct CDR3 sequences in the sample, about two fifths are singletons; the top ten hold 3% to 4%. Findings and limits, study-wide: The blood repertoire also included most expanded thyroid clonotypes above 0.001 frequency. This model predicted ophthalmopathy progression (sensitivity roughly 64%, specificity roughly 72%). Between ophthalmopathy and stable hyperthyroidism, a 13-signature model drew a separation with 87.88% sensitivity and around 80% specificity.

Trimming left V 5 bases short and J 5 bases short, with 16 bases between. Looked up from germline, CDR1 is DFQATT and CDR2 is SNEGSKA (reference sequence). This CDR3 has 13 amino acids. The sequenced sample consisted of peripheral blood. The TCR originated in an adult man with Graves' ophthalmopathy. This rearrangement joins TRBV20-1 to TRBJ2-7; D is possibly TRBD1 (6 bases). In nucleotides, the CDR3 is TGCAGTGCTGTTAACAGGGAATTCCACGAGCAGTACTTC. It encodes CSAVNREFHEQYF.